The 5 T cell receptor beta chains below all came from one sample that was sequenced in a study of blood T cell repertoires in COVID-19. The data were produced by immunoSEQ multiplex PCR, yet TCRdb's version contains in-frame clones alone and is incomplete. The profile shows roughly 160,000 clones, approximately 82% of them singletons. Sample: peripheral blood. These receptors originate from a woman aged 70-85 years who had recovered from COVID-19.

This chain connects TRBV19 to TRBJ1-2; no reliable D call. The germline CDR1 and CDR2 sequences are LNHDA and SQIVND (reference sequence). The V gene lost 10 bases and the J gene lost 10 bases, with 19 bases spanning the gap. This CDR3 spans 12 amino acids. Here the CDR3 reads CATSSFWGVYTF. CDR3 coding DNA: TGTGCCACCTCATCGTTTTGGGGAGTCTACACCTTC.

This clone was found once. The J gene is TRBJ1-1, the V gene TRBV18; D might be TRBD1 (6 bases). Germline V gene lookup returns CDR1 KGHSH and CDR2 LQKENI. This CDR3 contains 13 residues. Trimming cost V 1 base and J 10 bases, with 13 bases left between them. The CDR3 region is CASSPRGQSVAFF. CDR3 nucleotides: TGTGCCAGCTCACCACGGGGGCAGTCTGTAGCTTTCTTT.

The J gene is TRBJ1-5, the V gene TRBV5-1; D call uncertain. V was shortened by 1 base and J by 4 bases, with 6 bases between the two germline ends. Germline V gene sequence: CDR1 SGHRS, CDR2 YFSETQ. The CDR3 sequence is 13 residues long. CDR3 loop: CASSLRGNQPQHF. CDR3 DNA sequence: TGCGCCAGCAGCTTGCGAGGGAATCAGCCCCAGCATTTT. Filled out from reference TRBV5-1 and TRBJ1-5, the complete variable domain reads KAGVTQTPRYLIKTRGQQVTLSCSPISGHRSVSWYQQTPGQGLQFLFEYFSETQRNKGNFPGRFSGRQFSNSRSEMNVSTLELGDSALYLCASSLRGNQPQHFGDGTRLSIL.

J is TRBJ2-1 and V is TRBV24-1, with 7 bases that match TRBD2. CDR3 length: 16 amino acids. The J segment lost 2 bases and the V segment lost 2 bases, leaving 5 bases of the junction unmatched. CDR1 KGHDR and CDR2 SFDVKD come from the germline V gene. The CDR3 sequence is CATSDYGAGAYNEQFF. The CDR3 region has the DNA TGTGCCACCAGTGATTATGGCGCGGGGGCCTACAATGAGCAGTTCTTC.

The chain links TRBV5-1 to TRBJ2-7; TRBD1 matches at 8 bases. The CDR3 totals 14 residues. The ends lost 0 bases at V and 3 bases at J; junction bases unmatched: 2. Germline V gene sequence: CDR1 SGHRS, CDR2 YFSETQ. The CDR3 loop reads CASSLAGTGYEQYF. CDR3 nucleotides: TGCGCCAGCAGCTTGGCCGGGACAGGCTACGAGCAGTACTTC.